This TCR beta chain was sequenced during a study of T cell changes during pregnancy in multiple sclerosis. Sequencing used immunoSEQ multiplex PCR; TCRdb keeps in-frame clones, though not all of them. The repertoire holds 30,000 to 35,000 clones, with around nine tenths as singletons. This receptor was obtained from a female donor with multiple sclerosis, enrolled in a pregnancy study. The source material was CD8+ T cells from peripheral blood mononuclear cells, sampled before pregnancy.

As DNA, the CDR3 is TGCGCCAGCAGCTCGCGAGGGGGCGCTGACCTCGAGCAGTACTTC. Translating gives CASSSRGGADLEQYF. V usage is TRBV4-1 and J usage is TRBJ2-7, with 7 bases fitting TRBD1. V gave up 5 bases and J gave up 6 bases; unmatched junction bases: 13. Germline V gene lookup returns CDR1 MGHRA and CDR2 YSYEKL. The CDR3 totals 15 residues.